A selection of T cell receptor beta chains follows, all from one sample in a study of blood T cell repertoires in COVID-19. The method was immunoSEQ multiplex PCR; TCRdb's version includes in-frame clones alone and lacks a portion of them. The table lists about 230,000 clones, around nine tenths of them singletons. The sample consisted of PBMCs or T cells enriched from blood (not recorded which). The receptors originated from a young man who had recovered from COVID-19. CDR3s leave out the opening cysteine and the closing phenylalanine or tryptophan.

TRBJ2-1,13,TRBV9,ASSLGQGPRNEQF
TRBJ2-1,15,TRBV5-1,ASSLGPLLAGGNEQF
TRBJ1-5,14,TRBV4-3,ASSQDLWQSNQPQH
TRBJ2-1,13,TRBV28,ASSLGGDSRGEQF
TRBJ2-2,13,TRBV7-2,ASSLGDTNTGELF
TRBJ1-1,12,TRBV6-5,ASSPITRNTEAF
TRBJ1-2,13,TRBV6-5,AASGRGGANYGYT
TRBJ1-4,15,TRBV5-1,ASSLNQGGGTNEKLF
TRBJ1-1,11,TRBV29-1,SVGRDRGTEAF
TRBJ2-3,11,TRBV10-3,AILGSSTDTQY
TRBJ1-2,15,TRBV13,ASSFNRAGTMVYGYT
TRBJ2-3,13,TRBV14,ASSQVRTATDTQY
TRBJ2-1,12,TRBV10-3,AIGLRGGSDEQF
TRBJ1-1,13,TRBV6-2/TRBV6-3,ASSYRGLAGTEAF
TRBJ1-2,11,TRBV28,ASRSGQRYGYT